One sample yielded the 26 T cell receptor beta chains listed below, sequenced in a study of shared clonotypes between healthy human individuals. The naive CD8 population came from CD45RO-negative cells selected for CCR7, without terminally differentiated effector memory CD45RA+ cells. The table came from immunoSEQ multiplex PCR; TCRdb's copy has only in-frame clones and leaves some out. The sample lists 560,000 or so clones; 90% to 97% were seen once. Sequenced material: naive CD8+ T cells sorted from blood. The receptors were gathered from a woman in her 30s in good health.

The chain carries TRBV7-9 and TRBJ2-1; TRBD1 agrees at 7 bases. CDR3 length: 15 residues. V dropped 1 base and J dropped 9; count of bases not matched to a gene: 9. The germline V gene has CDR1 SEHNR and CDR2 FQNEAQ (reference sequence). The CDR3 here is CASSLGPGGRVEQFF. DNA of the CDR3: TGTGCCAGCAGCTTAGGGCCAGGGGGTAGAGTTGAGCAGTTCTTC.

This rearrangement joins TRBV28 to TRBJ1-5, with D maybe TRBD1 (6 bases). The CDR3 has 16 amino acids. In germline, CDR1 is MDHEN, CDR2 SYDVKM. Trimming removed 5 bases from V and 6 bases from J, with 20 bases in between. For the CDR3, the DNA is TGTGCCAGCAGTCCCTATAGGGGGGGCATCGTTCAGCCCCAGCATTTT. It yields the protein CASSPYRGGIVQPQHF.

The V call is TRBV27, the J call TRBJ2-7, with 9 bases aligning to TRBD1. Germline-derived CDR1 and CDR2 are MNHEY and SMNVEV (reference sequence). V was clipped by 6 bases and J by 2 bases; unmatched bases: 8. This CDR3 has 15 amino acids. CDR3: CASSEGGTGPYEQYF. The CDR3 DNA is TGTGCCAGCAGCGAAGGGGGGACAGGGCCCTACGAGCAGTACTTC.

The rearrangement uses TRBV5-6 and TRBJ1-1; D is possibly TRBD1 (6 bases). This CDR3 is 14 amino acids long. Between the trimmed V and J ends, which lost 4 bases and 7 bases, there was a span of 17 bases. The V gene's germline CDR1 is SGHDT and CDR2 YYEEEE. CDR3 bases: TGTGCCAGCAGCACGATTGGAGGGGGTGTTGAAGCTTTCTTT. As protein: CASSTIGGGVEAFF. Looking up the rest from reference TRBV5-6 and TRBJ1-1 gives the full variable domain: DAGVTQSPTHLIKTRGQQVTLRCSPKSGHDTVSWYQQALGQGPQFIFQYYEEEERQRGNFPDRFSGHQFPNYSSELNVNALLLGDSALYLCASSTIGGGVEAFFGQGTRLTVV.

The chain links TRBV25-1 to TRBJ2-1; TRBD2 is a possible D gene (6 bases). The CDR3 extends over 15 amino acids. The ends were cut back, 2 bases at V and 0 bases at J, with 8 bases in the middle. Germline CDR1 and CDR2: MGHDK and SYGVNS. CDR3 nucleotides: TGTGCCAGCAGTGAACTAGCGAGCTCCTACAATGAGCAGTTCTTC. Translated, it gives CASSELASSYNEQFF.

The rearrangement uses TRBV2 and TRBJ2-2; D not certain. CDR3 length equals 14 residues. V lost 1 base, J lost 7 bases, and 10 bases lay in between. The germline V gene has CDR1 SNHLY and CDR2 FYNNEI. CDR3 nucleotides: TGTGCCAGCAGTGAAGAGGGTAGTGACGGGGAGCTGTTTTTT. It translates to CASSEEGSDGELFF.

The CDR3 sequence is CASSLGPGNTEAFF. The CDR3 DNA follows: TGTGCCAGCAGCCTGGGACCGGGGAACACTGAAGCTTTCTTT. The chain employs TRBV7-6 and TRBJ1-1; D might be TRBD1 (5 bases). V was cut by 5 bases and J by 1 base, with 11 bases left in between. The germline CDR1 and CDR2 sequences are SGHVS and FNYEAQ. CDR3 length: 14 amino acids.

The chain couples TRBV15 to TRBJ2-5, with D possibly being TRBD2 (6 bases). The germline gives CDR1 LNHNV, CDR2 YYDKDF (reference sequence). Deletions cut 0 bases from V and 5 bases from J, with 19 bases between. This CDR3 has 17 amino acids. In DNA, the CDR3 is TGTGCCACCAGCAGAGATACGAGGGAGGTTGGTCGGGAGACCCAGTACTTC. This gives the protein CATSRDTREVGRETQYF.

This sequence joins TRBV19 and TRBJ1-5, with D possibly being TRBD1 (5 bases). V shed 4 bases and J shed 12 bases, with 22 bases lying between them. In germline, CDR1 is LNHDA, CDR2 SQIVND (reference sequence). The CDR3 is 15 amino acids. The CDR3 sequence: CASSTRTARQRGQHF. Here the CDR3 DNA reads TGTGCCAGTAGTACCAGAACAGCGCGACAGCGAGGCCAGCATTTT.

This chain connects TRBV19 to TRBJ2-7; 9 bases are a match to TRBD2. The V and J ends lost 3 bases and 4 bases, in that order; junction bases with no gene match: 4. The CDR3 runs 14 residues. Germline CDR1 LNHDA, CDR2 SQIVND (reference sequence). The CDR3 is CASSILAGPYEQYF. The CDR3 bases are TGTGCCAGTAGTATCCTAGCGGGACCGTACGAGCAGTACTTC.

The CDR3 here is CASSPSGWETDTQYF. Written as DNA, the CDR3 is TGTGCCAGCAGCCCCAGCGGTTGGGAAACAGATACGCAGTATTTT. The chain couples TRBV11-1 to TRBJ2-3, with D tentatively TRBD2 (5 bases). V lost 5 bases and J lost 3, with 15 bases in between. In germline, CDR1 is SGHAT, CDR2 FQDESV (reference sequence). This CDR3 is 15 amino acids long.

The CDR3, as DNA: TGTGCCAGCAGCTTGTATTCTGAGGTCGTATCCGGGGAGCTGTTTTTT. Its protein is CASSLYSEVVSGELFF. V and J are TRBV7-6 and TRBJ2-2, with D unresolved. CDR1 is SGHVS and CDR2 is FNYEAQ in the germline V gene. V was pared by 3 bases and J by 6 bases, with 17 bases between. The CDR3 spans 16 residues.

The V call is TRBV2, the J call TRBJ2-3; no firm D call. Germline V gene data show CDR1 as SNHLY and CDR2 as FYNNEI. The CDR3 runs to 13 residues. Deletions cut 6 bases from V and 0 bases from J, with 7 bases between. As DNA, the CDR3 is TGTGCCAGCAGCGTAACAAGCACAGATACGCAGTATTTT. Amino acids: CASSVTSTDTQYF.

The CDR3 is CASSFEDYGTDTQYF. In DNA, the CDR3 is TGTGCCAGCAGCTTCGAAGACTATGGGACAGATACGCAGTATTTT. The V gene is TRBV5-4, the J gene TRBJ2-3, with D possibly TRBD2 on 5 matching bases. V was cut by 2 bases and J by 3 bases, with 13 bases left in between. Germline CDR1 reads SGHNT; CDR2 reads YYREEE (reference sequence). The CDR3 runs 15 residues.

The chain employs TRBV2 and TRBJ2-5; D not certain. Germline CDR1 reads SNHLY; CDR2 reads FYNNEI. CDR3 length: 17 residues. Trimming took 2 bases from V and 5 from J, leaving 21 bases between them. CDR3 nucleotide sequence: TGTGCCAGCAGTGAAAGTAGGGCAGCCCCAACTCGGGAGACCCAGTACTTC. Encoded protein: CASSESRAAPTRETQYF.

The chain joins TRBV6-1 to TRBJ2-1; D call uncertain. V shed 0 bases and J shed 2 bases, with 17 bases lying between them. The CDR3 extends over 18 amino acids. CDR1 and CDR2 (germline): MNHNS, SASEGT. The CDR3 DNA reads as TGTGCCAGCAGTGAAGCGGGCAGTATGGACCTAACCTACAATGAGCAGTTCTTC. As protein: CASSEAGSMDLTYNEQFF.

The CDR3 protein is CASSLGTRVSYEQYF. The DNA of the CDR3 is TGTGCCAGCAGCTTGGGGACTAGGGTCTCCTACGAGCAGTACTTC. This chain uses TRBV7-2 with TRBJ2-7; 8 bases are a match to TRBD2. Germline CDR1 reads SGHTA; CDR2 reads FQGNSA. The CDR3 is 15 residues long. With V trimmed by 3 bases and J by 0 bases, 4 bases remained unmatched.

The rearrangement links TRBV19 to TRBJ1-1; D is unclear. In germline, CDR1 is LNHDA, CDR2 SQIVND (reference sequence). The CDR3 runs to 13 residues. Trimming removed 5 bases at V and 1 base at J, with 8 bases between. CDR3 coding DNA: TGTGCCAGTAGTGCGGACGGGAACACTGAAGCTTTCTTT. It yields the protein CASSADGNTEAFF.

This chain joins TRBV11-2 and TRBJ2-5, with a weak D call TRBD1 (6 bases). V dropped 2 bases and J dropped 9 bases, with 19 bases sitting between them. Germline V CDR1 and CDR2: SGHAT, FQNNGV. The CDR3 consists of 15 residues. CDR3 region: CASSLIAGDPSAQYF. The DNA for the CDR3 is TGTGCCAGCAGCTTAATTGCAGGGGACCCTTCGGCCCAGTACTTC.

This clone has a handful of counts. V gene TRBV29-1 combines with J gene TRBJ2-7; 10 bases are a match to TRBD1. The CDR3 totals 14 residues. Looked up from germline, CDR1 is SQVTM and CDR2 is ANQGSEA. J was trimmed by 0 bases and V by 2 bases; bases with no gene match: 1. The CDR3 loop is CSVEWDRGSYEQYF. CDR3 DNA: TGCAGCGTTGAATGGGACAGGGGCTCCTACGAGCAGTACTTC.

This sequence joins TRBV9 and TRBJ2-2; D is perhaps TRBD1 (5 bases). CDR3 length: 14 amino acids. Germline V lookup: CDR1 SGDLS, CDR2 YYNGEE. V was clipped by 4 bases and J by 6 bases, with 13 bases between them. The CDR3: CASSPPLGPGELFF. For the CDR3, the DNA is TGTGCCAGCAGCCCCCCGTTGGGGCCCGGGGAGCTGTTTTTT.

The rearrangement uses TRBV9 and TRBJ2-5; 13 nucleotides agree with TRBD2. CDR3 length: 16 amino acids. J gave up 5 bases and V 4 bases, and 8 bases lay outside the gene matches. Germline V gene lookup returns CDR1 SGDLS and CDR2 YYNGEE. The CDR3: CASSPRTSGSGETQYF. The CDR3 nucleotides are TGTGCCAGCAGCCCCCGGACTAGCGGGAGTGGTGAGACCCAGTACTTC.

This clone was recorded once. The chain joins TRBV29-1 to TRBJ2-1, with D perhaps TRBD2 (6 bases). The CDR3 runs to 14 residues. The ends were cut back, 6 bases at V and 1 base at J, with 13 bases in the middle. Germline V gene sequence: CDR1 SQVTM, CDR2 ANQGSEA. The CDR3 reads CSVVGDFSYNEQFF. DNA for the CDR3: TGCAGCGTGGTGGGGGACTTTTCCTACAATGAGCAGTTCTTC.

This CDR3 reads CASRSGGVGEPQHF. The DNA for the CDR3 is TGCGCCAGCAGGTCTGGGGGGGTTGGGGAGCCCCAGCATTTT. V and J are TRBV10-2 and TRBJ1-5, with D possibly TRBD1 on 5 matching bases. V was shortened by 6 bases and J by 8 bases, with 17 bases between the two germline ends. The CDR3 contains 14 residues. CDR1 WSHSY and CDR2 SAAADI come from the germline V gene.

The V gene is TRBV9, the J gene TRBJ2-7, with TRBD2 matching over 11 bases. CDR3 length: 15 residues. CDR1 SGDLS and CDR2 YYNGEE come from the germline V gene. Trimming took 0 bases from V and 3 from J; bases not matched to a gene: 2. The CDR3 loop reads CASSVEGTSGYEQYF. CDR3 DNA sequence: TGTGCCAGCAGCGTAGAAGGGACTAGCGGCTACGAGCAGTACTTC.

This rearrangement joins TRBV28 to TRBJ2-5; no reliable D call. The CDR3 has 15 residues. Germline CDR1 is MDHEN and CDR2 is SYDVKM. Deletions cut 3 bases from V and 1 base from J, with 12 bases between. In DNA, the CDR3 is TGTGCCAGCAGTTTTTTGGTTGACCTCCAAGAGACCCAGTACTTC. Translation gives CASSFLVDLQETQYF.